The 29 T cell receptor beta chains below all came from one sample that was sequenced in a study of cytomegalovirus exposure and HLA in healthy donors (dated by TCRdb to the late 2010s). Library generation was performed with the immunoSEQ multiplex PCR assay. A mixture of 60 forward primers for TCR Vbeta segments and 13 reverse primers for TCR Jbeta segments was used in the multiplex PCR. Here the immuneACCESS table is served through TCRdb, limited to in-frame sequences with V and J called. Missing clones are a known gap in these copies; in checked studies unresolved V genes cover under half, and the rest lacks a known reason. Here the sample has some 30,000 clones; 35% to 50% occur a single time. Clones ranked in the top ten supply 2% of the sample. The sequenced sample was PBMCs. The receptors were sampled from a woman aged 45 to 65 in good health and CMV-seronegative.

In this sample, this clone turned up once. The genes are TRBV9 and TRBJ1-1, with 8 bases lining up with TRBD1. The CDR3 runs to 16 residues. Germline V gene sequence: CDR1 SGDLS, CDR2 YYNGEE. With V trimmed by 4 bases and J by 2 bases, 10 bases remained unmatched. CDR3 protein: CASSPPSQGGNTEAFF. CDR3 nucleotide sequence: TGTGCCAGCAGCCCCCCATCACAGGGGGGCAACACTGAAGCTTTCTTT.

This clone was observed a handful of times. V is TRBV5-5 and J is TRBJ2-5; 8 bases agree with TRBD1. Germline V lookup: CDR1 SGHKS, CDR2 YYEKEE (reference sequence). CDR3 size: 13 residues. The V gene end was trimmed by 6 bases and the J gene end by 4 bases; junction bases not matched to a gene: 5. CDR3 sequence reads: CASTWTGPETQYF. The CDR3 bases are TGTGCCAGCACATGGACAGGGCCAGAGACCCAGTACTTC.

This chain joins TRBV5-6 and TRBJ2-3, with 12 bases lining up with TRBD2. Germline V CDR1 and CDR2: SGHDT, YYEEEE. The J segment lost 4 bases and the V segment lost 5 bases, leaving 14 bases of the junction unmatched. CDR3 length: 18 residues. The CDR3 nucleotides read TGTGCCAGCAGTCACCGGACTAGCGGGGTAGGTGGGGCAGATACGCAGTATTTT. Amino acid sequence: CASSHRTSGVGGADTQYF.

This clone was found a few times. This chain joins TRBV14 and TRBJ1-1, with a weak D call TRBD1 (5 bases). Trimming removed 2 bases at V and 11 bases at J, with 12 bases between. Germline CDR1 is SGHDN and CDR2 is FVKESK. The CDR3 is made up of 12 amino acids. The CDR3 DNA is TGTGCCAGCAGCCAATCAGGGCGGTCGGCTTTCTTT. Protein sequence: CASSQSGRSAFF. The full variable domain, its missing parts supplied by reference TRBV14 and TRBJ1-1, is EAGVTQFPSHSVIEKGQTVTLRCDPISGHDNLYWYRRVMGKEIKFLLHFVKESKQDESGMPNNRFLAERTGGTYSTLKVQPAELEDSGVYFCASSQSGRSAFFGQGTRLTVV.

This clone was seen a handful of times. The chain couples TRBV18 to TRBJ2-3; a weak D match, TRBD1 (7 bases). Between the trimmed V and J ends, which lost 2 bases and 2 bases, there was a span of 14 bases. Germline CDR1 and CDR2: KGHSH and LQKENI. CDR3 size: 16 residues. The CDR3 DNA reads TGTGCCAGCTCACCATACCAGGGGGGCTTCACAGATACGCAGTATTTT. Amino acids: CASSPYQGGFTDTQYF.

There are a few counts of this clone. V is TRBV5-1 and J is TRBJ1-4; D may be TRBD1 (6 bases). The CDR3 loop spans 17 amino acids. Trimming took 0 bases from V and 8 from J, leaving 20 bases between them. Germline CDR1 is SGHRS and CDR2 is YFSETQ. This CDR3 reads CASSLAGGPGVGEKLFF. CDR3 sequence (DNA): TGCGCCAGCAGCTTGGCGGGGGGGCCGGGCGTCGGGGAAAAACTGTTTTTT.

J is TRBJ1-5 and V is TRBV6-6, with D tentatively TRBD1 (5 bases). Looked up from germline, CDR1 is MNHNY and CDR2 is SVGAGI (reference sequence). The CDR3 is 16 residues long. Trimming cost V 1 base and J 0 bases, with 10 bases left between them. The CDR3 DNA is TGTGCCAGCAGTTACTTGGACACCCATAGCAATCAGCCCCAGCATTTT. Protein: CASSYLDTHSNQPQHF.

This chain joins TRBV28 and TRBJ2-7; 9 nucleotides align to TRBD1. Germline lookup yields CDR1 MDHEN and CDR2 SYDVKM. The CDR3 sequence is 15 residues long. The trim removed 2 bases at V and 4 bases at J, leaving 6 bases unmatched. The CDR3 DNA sequence: TGTGCCAGCAGTTTAACAGGGGGCGTCGGTTACGAGCAGTACTTC. Translation gives CASSLTGGVGYEQYF.

The chain is built from TRBV18 and TRBJ2-5; 7 bases line up with TRBD2. Trimming at V came to 0 bases and at J to 3 bases, leaving 4 bases not matched to a gene. Germline V gives CDR1 KGHSH, CDR2 LQKENI. The CDR3 totals 15 residues. The DNA for the CDR3 is TGTGCCAGCTCACCACCCCTAGCGGTGGAAGAGACCCAGTACTTC. It codes for CASSPPLAVEETQYF. The full variable domain, completed using reference TRBV18 and TRBJ2-5, is NAGVMQNPRHLVRRRGQEARLRCSPMKGHSHVYWYRQLPEEGLKFMVYLQKENIIDESGMPKERFSAEFPKEGPSILRIQQVVRGDSAAYFCASSPPLAVEETQYFGPGTRLLVL.

This chain links TRBV18 with TRBJ2-1; no definite D call. From germline, CDR1 is KGHSH and CDR2 LQKENI. The CDR3 runs to 14 residues. With 0 bases removed from V and 10 bases from J, the gap between germline ends came to 13 bases. CDR3 amino acids: CASSPPQPAGEQFF. CDR3 nucleotide sequence: TGTGCCAGCTCACCACCGCAGCCAGCCGGGGAGCAGTTCTTC.

This clone was found a few times. V is TRBV7-8 and J is TRBJ2-7; TRBD2 agrees at 9 bases. V trimming: 1 base; J trimming: 2 bases; junction bases outside the gene matches: 15. In germline, CDR1 is SGHVS, CDR2 FQNEAQ. CDR3 length: 19 amino acids. Written as DNA, the CDR3 is TGTGCCAGCAGCTTAGGAAGACTACGCCCTAGCGGGGAACCCTACGAGCAGTACTTC. Protein: CASSLGRLRPSGEPYEQYF.

This clone was counted between two and nine times. The chain employs TRBV4-1 and TRBJ1-2; 10 bases agree with TRBD1. CDR1 is MGHRA and CDR2 is YSYEKL in the germline V gene. This CDR3 spans 17 amino acids. V was pared by 3 bases and J by 4 bases, with 11 bases of the junction left unmatched. The CDR3 loop reads CASSHLTGTGEGYGYTF. As DNA, the CDR3 is TGCGCCAGCAGCCATCTCACCGGGACAGGGGAAGGCTATGGCTACACCTTC.

The chain combines TRBV6-5 with TRBJ2-5; 8 nucleotides line up with TRBD1. The V gene's germline CDR1 is MNHEY and CDR2 SVGAGI. With V trimmed by 6 bases and J by 5 bases, 8 bases remained unmatched. CDR3 length: 14 amino acids. As DNA, the CDR3 is TGTGCCAGCAGAACCCCAGGGGGCGCGGAGACCCAGTACTTC. Residues: CASRTPGGAETQYF.

This chain joins TRBV7-9 and TRBJ2-2, with D maybe TRBD2 (5 bases). Trimming removed 5 bases from V and 5 bases from J, with 12 bases in between. CDR1 and CDR2 from the germline V gene are SEHNR and FQNEAQ (reference sequence). This CDR3 contains 14 residues. CDR3 sequence reads: CASSRTEGTGELFF. CDR3 DNA sequence: TGTGCCAGCAGCCGGACTGAAGGGACCGGGGAGCTGTTTTTT. Complete variable domain (other parts from reference TRBV7-9 and TRBJ2-2): DTGVSQNPRHKITKRGQNVTFRCDPISEHNRLYWYRQTLGQGPEFLTYFQNEAQLEKSRLLSDRFSAERPKGSFSTLEIQRTEQGDSAMYLCASSRTEGTGELFFGEGSRLTVL.

This clone was seen a single time. The rearrangement joins TRBV29-1 to TRBJ2-5, with 7 bases that match TRBD2. CDR3 size: 12 residues. After removal of 4 bases from V and 9 bases from J, the junction contained 8 bases not matched to a gene. CDR1 and CDR2 from the germline V gene are SQVTM and ANQGSEA. The CDR3 sequence: CSVGTRNGSQYF. Written as DNA, the CDR3 is TGCAGCGTTGGGACTAGGAATGGATCCCAGTACTTC. Full variable domain (missing parts from reference TRBV29-1 and TRBJ2-5): SAVISQKPSRDICQRGTSLTIQCQVDSQVTMMFWYRQQPGQSLTLIATANQGSEATYESGFVIDKFPISRPNLTFSTLTVSNMSPEDSSIYLCSVGTRNGSQYFGPGTRLLVL.

The CDR3 reads CASAADAGEQYF. The CDR3 DNA reads TGTGCCAGTGCCGCCGATGCAGGCGAGCAGTACTTC. This chain uses TRBV19 with TRBJ2-7, with D uncertain. The CDR3 runs 12 residues. Germline V gene lookup returns CDR1 LNHDA and CDR2 SQIVND (reference sequence). Trimming removed 8 bases from V and 6 bases from J, with 14 bases in between. Combining the CDR3 with reference TRBV19 and TRBJ2-7 gives the whole variable domain DGGITQSPKYLFRKEGQNVTLSCEQNLNHDAMYWYRQDPGQGLRLIYYSQIVNDFQKGDIAEGYSVSREKKESFPLTVTSAQKNPTAFYLCASAADAGEQYFGPGTRLTVT.

This clone was found once. The chain recombines TRBV11-2 with TRBJ2-3; the match to TRBD2 covers 9 bases. Germline lookup yields CDR1 SGHAT and CDR2 FQNNGV. This CDR3 region has 14 residues. The junction had 1 base not matched to a gene; V was cut back by 1 base and J by 5 bases. This chain's CDR3 is CASSLGTSVDTQYF. The CDR3 coding sequence is TGTGCCAGCAGCTTAGGGACTAGCGTAGATACGCAGTATTTT.

The rearrangement links TRBV5-1 to TRBJ2-7; 10 bases align to TRBD1. The CDR3 loop spans 15 amino acids. Germline V CDR1 and CDR2: SGHRS, YFSETQ. V gave up 2 bases and J gave up 1 base; unmatched junction bases: 3. The CDR3 is CASSFGQGGSYEQYF. The CDR3 nucleotides read TGCGCCAGCAGCTTTGGACAGGGGGGATCCTACGAGCAGTACTTC.

This clone was recorded a few times. J is TRBJ1-1 and V is TRBV29-1; TRBD1 is a possible D gene (6 bases). The V and J ends lost 1 base and 0 bases respectively, with 9 bases between them. This CDR3 spans 14 amino acids. Germline V gene sequence: CDR1 SQVTM, CDR2 ANQGSEA. The CDR3 DNA sequence: TGCAGCGTTGAAGGGGGACACGTGAACACTGAAGCTTTCTTT. It is translated as CSVEGGHVNTEAFF.

The rearrangement uses TRBV2 and TRBJ1-5; 7 nucleotides match TRBD1. The CDR3 is made up of 15 amino acids. J lost 1 base, V lost 7 bases, and 7 bases had no gene match. Germline CDR1 and CDR2: SNHLY and FYNNEI. The CDR3 DNA reads TGTGCCAGCAAGGACAGGCTCGGGAGCAATCAGCCCCAGCATTTT. Amino acids: CASKDRLGSNQPQHF.

The genes are TRBV10-3 and TRBJ2-1; D is possibly TRBD2 (6 bases). CDR1 and CDR2 (germline): ENHRY, SYGVKD. The CDR3 length is 14 residues. Trimming took 0 bases from V and 9 from J, leaving 12 bases between them. DNA of the CDR3: TGTGCCATCAGTGAGTCCCAGCGGGTTGGTGAGCAGTTCTTC. Protein sequence: CAISESQRVGEQFF.

The chain carries TRBV19 and TRBJ1-2, with TRBD1 as a possible D gene (5 bases). The V and J ends lost 6 bases and 0 bases respectively, with 23 bases between them. The germline V gene has CDR1 LNHDA and CDR2 SQIVND (reference sequence). The length of the CDR3 is 18 residues. The CDR3 region has the DNA TGTGCCAGTAGGGGGGACTCCCGCACCAATCCACCTAACTATGGCTACACCTTC. Residues: CASRGDSRTNPPNYGYTF.

In this sample, this clone turned up a few times. An end of the junction differs from the germline gene, which may be a read error. The chain links TRBV7-9 to TRBJ2-5; D is perhaps TRBD1 (5 bases). The germline gives CDR1 SEHNR, CDR2 FQNEAQ (reference sequence). CDR3 length: 15 amino acids. The CDR3 reads CSSSSSDPGRETQYF. In nucleotides, the CDR3 is TGTTCCAGCAGCTCATCCGACCCAGGGCGGGAGACCCAGTACTTC.

CDR3 nucleotide sequence: TGTGCCAGCAGCCACCTGACAGGGACCCCTGGAAACACCATATATTTT. It specifies CASSHLTGTPGNTIYF. The chain employs TRBV14 and TRBJ1-3, with 7 bases aligning to TRBD1. V was pared by 3 bases and J by 2 bases, with 7 bases of the junction left unmatched. CDR1 is SGHDN, CDR2 FVKESK, per germline. CDR3 size: 16 residues.

The chain links TRBV18 to TRBJ2-3; 11 positions match TRBD2. Germline V gene lookup returns CDR1 KGHSH and CDR2 LQKENI. The CDR3 length is 17 residues. Unmatched junction bases numbered 5, after V lost 3 bases and J lost 0 bases. This CDR3 is CASSPGTSGISTDTQYF. The CDR3 DNA reads as TGTGCCAGCTCACCCGGGACTAGCGGAATTAGCACAGATACGCAGTATTTT.

The chain is built from TRBV5-1 and TRBJ2-3, with D perhaps TRBD1 (6 bases). The germline gives CDR1 SGHRS, CDR2 YFSETQ. Trimming took 1 base from V and 10 from J, leaving 10 bases between them. The CDR3 runs to 12 residues. Here the CDR3 reads CASSLYRDAQYF. The DNA for the CDR3 is TGCGCCAGCAGCTTGTACAGGGACGCGCAGTATTTT.

J is TRBJ1-2 and V is TRBV7-9; TRBD1 matches 9 bases. The junction had 6 bases not matched to a gene; V was cut back by 5 bases and J by 5 bases. The CDR3 runs to 14 residues. Germline lookup yields CDR1 SEHNR and CDR2 FQNEAQ (reference sequence). This chain's CDR3 is CASSPGQGAYGYTF. Here the CDR3 DNA reads TGTGCCAGCAGCCCGGGACAGGGAGCGTATGGCTACACCTTC.

V is TRBV10-3 and J is TRBJ1-1; 10 bases fit TRBD1. The V segment lost 4 bases and the J segment 6 bases; nucleotides outside the gene matches: 2. The V gene's germline CDR1 is ENHRY and CDR2 SYGVKD. This CDR3 spans 13 amino acids. CDR3 residues: CAISGTGGSEAFF. CDR3 bases: TGTGCCATCAGTGGGACAGGGGGGTCTGAAGCTTTCTTT.

The J gene is TRBJ1-2, the V gene TRBV5-5, with D possibly TRBD1 on 5 matching bases. The CDR3 covers 14 residues. V dropped 6 bases and J dropped 5 bases, with 17 bases sitting between them. Germline CDR1 and CDR2: SGHKS and YYEKEE (reference sequence). The CDR3 DNA sequence: TGTGCCAGCACCAGTCAGGGCATGGGTTATGGCTACACCTTC. Protein sequence: CASTSQGMGYGYTF.